This T cell receptor beta chain was obtained from a study of blood T cell repertoires in COVID-19. This clone was counted between two and nine times. Germline assignment: CDR1 MGHRA and CDR2 YSYEKL. The CDR3 contains 13 residues. Trimming shortened V by 4 bases and J by 4 bases, and 11 bases separated the two germline ends. Original methodology: Amplification of reference gene primers was used by the study to estimate nucleated cell counts. Sequencing was performed with immunoSEQ multiplex PCR; in TCRdb, only in-frame clones are kept and a portion is missing. V, J and clone size are those of that table, while D and trimming were read from the DNA. Of roughly 220,000 clones listed, approximately 80% are singletons.

The origin of this receptor is a woman aged 40-49 years with acute COVID-19. The chain is built from TRBV4-1 and TRBJ2-7; no definite D call. Sequenced material: PBMCs or T cells enriched from blood (not recorded which). CDR3 sequence (DNA): TGCGCCAGCAGCCTCCAACTCGGTTACGAGCAGTACTTC. It yields the protein CASSLQLGYEQYF.